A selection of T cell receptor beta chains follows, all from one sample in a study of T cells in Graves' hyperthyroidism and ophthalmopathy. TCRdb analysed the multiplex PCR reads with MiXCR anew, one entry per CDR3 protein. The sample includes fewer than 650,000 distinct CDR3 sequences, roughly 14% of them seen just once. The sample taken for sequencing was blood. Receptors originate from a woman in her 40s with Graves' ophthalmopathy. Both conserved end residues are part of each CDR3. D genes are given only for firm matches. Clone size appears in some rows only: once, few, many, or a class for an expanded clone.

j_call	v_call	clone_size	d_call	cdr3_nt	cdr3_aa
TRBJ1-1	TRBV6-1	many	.	TGTGCCAGCAGCGAAGGATATCGCGGCACTGAAGCTTTCTTT	CASSEGYRGTEAFF
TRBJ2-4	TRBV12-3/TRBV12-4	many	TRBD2	TGTGCCAGCAGTCCTAGCGGGAGGGCCTTTAGAAACATTCAGTACTTC	CASSPSGRAFRNIQYF
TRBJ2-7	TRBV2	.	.	TGTGCCAGCAGCGTACCGGGACGGGAATACGAGCAGTACTTC	CASSVPGREYEQYF
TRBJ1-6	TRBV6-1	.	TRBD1	TGTGCCAGCAGCGCCGCAGGGGGCGGTTCACCCCTCCACTTT	CASSAAGGGSPLHF
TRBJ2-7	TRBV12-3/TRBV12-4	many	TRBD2	TGTGCCAGCAGCGAAGAGGGGCGGGGGACCTACGAGCAGCACTTC	CASSEEGRGTYEQHF
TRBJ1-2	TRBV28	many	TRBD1	TGTGCCAGCAGAAGGACAGGGGGTCATGGCTACACCTTC	CASRRTGGHGYTF
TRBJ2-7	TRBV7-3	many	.	TGTGCCAGCAGCTACGAGAGTTTTTCCTACGAGCAGTACTTC	CASSYESFSYEQYF
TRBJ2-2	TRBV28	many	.	TGTGCCAGCAGTTTGGCCGGGCTCACCGGCGCCAGGGAGCTGTTTTTT	CASSLAGLTGARELFF
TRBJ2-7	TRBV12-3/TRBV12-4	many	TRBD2	TGTGCCAGCAGTGGGACTAGCGCCTACGAGCAGTACTTC	CASSGTSAYEQYF
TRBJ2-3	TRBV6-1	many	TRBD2	TGTGCCAGCATCATGAGGGGAGGGTTTCCAGATACGCAGTATTTT	CASIMRGGFPDTQYF
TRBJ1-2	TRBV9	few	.	TGTGCCAGCAGCGTAGGGGCAGTTGGCTACACCTTC	CASSVGAVGYTF
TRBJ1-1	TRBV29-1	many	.	TGCAGCGTTGAAAGAGGGGTTGCTTTCTTT	CSVERGVAFF
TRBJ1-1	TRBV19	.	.	TGTGCCAGTAATAGGGGATTGCAGGGGCGCAACACTGAAGCTTTCTTT	CASNRGLQGRNTEAFF